This TCR beta chain was documented in a study of T cells expressing NK-cell markers (dated by TCRdb to 2020 to 2022). Concerning the study at large: In sorted CD3+CD56+NKG2C+, CD3+CD56+NKG2C- and CD3+CD56-NKG2C+ T-cell subsets from about 8 donors, TCR beta-chain repertoires were profiled. The eight sequenced donors were randomly selected healthy volunteers, three men and five women. Of the eight sequenced donors, seven were found to be HCMV-seropositive and one was found to be HCMV-seronegative. Sequencing of the libraries produced 2 x 150 bp reads on Illumina HiSeq 2000/2500, MiSeq or NextSeq. Paper-wide results and their limitations: Whether the expanded NKG2C-expressing T cell clones were specific for HCMV antigens was left unclear. Those dominant clonotypes were again the most abundant among CD3+CD56-NKG2C+ cells in several donors, at roughly 25-65%. In a handful of donors, the dominant CD3+CD56+NKG2C+ clonotypes ranked among the top 10 CD8+ clonotypes, making up 1.0-7.0% of CD8+ T cells.

The run used an Illumina HiSeq 2000. 5'RACE template switching, by which a universal primer site and unique molecular identifiers were added, was used to make TCR beta cDNA libraries. Synthesis of cDNA was primed from the TCR beta constant segment and was followed by two consecutive PCR amplification steps. The authors processed their data as follows. MIGEC was used to demultiplex reads and group the reads by UMI, and MiTCR was used to assemble and quantify clonotypes. To exclude erroneous sequences, any TCR cDNA sequence not supported by at least two reads was discarded. The tcR package was used for downstream repertoire analysis, and clonotypes were matched across fractions by CDR3 nucleotide sequence plus V segment. VDJmatch was used to annotate antigen specificity against VDJdb, with one amino acid substitution allowed in CDR3. TCRdb reprocessed the reads into one record per CDR3 protein sequence, lacking DNA. The authors' filters were not applied to this entry. The sample has roughly 180,000 distinct CDR3 sequences on record. The ten top clones hold approximately 17% of the sample.

In the case of this clonotype: What this receptor recognizes is not known.

To determine HCMV serostatus, a commercial ELISA kit was used to detect HCMV-specific IgG in serum. Peripheral blood mononuclear cells were isolated from blood by Ficoll density gradient centrifugation. Reading from cysteine to phenylalanine, the CDR3 counts 16 amino acids. Only the protein sequence is given. The germline V gene gives CDR1 as SGHRS and CDR2 as YFSETQ. The chain was built from TRBV5-1 and TRBJ2-2; TCRdb's D gene call, TRBD1, goes unchecked for lack of DNA. Sequencing was carried out using blood T cells: a sorted CD56 or NKG2C T cell subset, CD4+ or CD8+ T cells, or bulk PBMC T cells (not recorded which). The source is a woman aged 18 to 69 in good health. CDR3 loop: CASTGQGLWGTGELFF. Extended through the reference TRBV5-1 and TRBJ2-2 proteins, this CDR3 yields the full variable domain: KAGVTQTPRYLIKTRGQQVTLSCSPISGHRSVSWYQQTPGQGLQFLFEYFSETQRNKGNFPGRFSGRQFSNSRSEMNVSTLELGDSALYLCASTGQGLWGTGELFFGEGSRLTVL.